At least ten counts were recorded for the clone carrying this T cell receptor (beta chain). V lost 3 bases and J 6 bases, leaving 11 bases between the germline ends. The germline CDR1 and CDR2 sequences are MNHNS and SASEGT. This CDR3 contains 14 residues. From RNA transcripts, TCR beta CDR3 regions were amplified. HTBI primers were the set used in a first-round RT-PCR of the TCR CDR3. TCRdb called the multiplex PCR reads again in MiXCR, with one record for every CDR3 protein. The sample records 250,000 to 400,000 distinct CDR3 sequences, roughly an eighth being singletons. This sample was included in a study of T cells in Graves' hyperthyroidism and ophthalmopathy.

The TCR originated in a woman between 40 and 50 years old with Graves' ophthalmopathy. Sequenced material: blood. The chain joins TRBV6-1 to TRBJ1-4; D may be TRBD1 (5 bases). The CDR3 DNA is TGTGCCAGCAGTGATTGGGACGCATATGAAAAACTGTTTTTT. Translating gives CASSDWDAYEKLFF.